The 13 T cell receptor beta chains reported below all come from one sample, sequenced in a study of PD-1 blockade in classical Hodgkin lymphoma. Clones were sequenced by immunoSEQ multiplex PCR, and TCRdb holds only the in-frame ones, with some missing. Of approximately 13,000 clones in the sample, around three quarters were seen once. Every single patient, without exception, relapsed after autologous stem cell transplantation, and brentuximab vedotin exposure varied. The material was peripheral blood mononuclear cells (PBMCs), obtained at baseline. The receptors stem from a human donor with classical Hodgkin lymphoma.

The chain combines TRBV5-6 with TRBJ2-7; 8 nucleotides align to TRBD1. The trim removed 3 bases at V and 2 bases at J, leaving 10 bases unmatched. CDR3 size: 16 residues. Per the germline V gene, CDR1 is SGHDT and CDR2 is YYEEEE. CDR3 sequence reads: CASSSFGTGLTYEQYF. DNA of the CDR3: TGTGCCAGCAGCTCTTTTGGGACAGGTCTAACCTACGAGCAGTACTTC.

J is TRBJ1-2 and V is TRBV5-1; weak D call: TRBD1 (6 bases). V lost 4 bases, J lost 5 bases, and 15 bases lay in between. There are 14 residues in the CDR3. Germline lookup yields CDR1 SGHRS and CDR2 YFSETQ. The CDR3: CASSPGQGGYGYTF. The CDR3 region has the DNA TGCGCCAGCAGCCCCGGACAAGGGGGATATGGCTACACCTTC.

The V call is TRBV7-9, the J call TRBJ1-4; TRBD1 aligns across 8 bases. V lost 5 bases, J lost 6 bases, and 11 bases stayed unmatched. CDR1 and CDR2 (germline): SEHNR, FQNEAQ (reference sequence). There are 16 residues in the CDR3. The CDR3 region has the DNA TGTGCCAGCAGCAGGGGACAGGCCATCTTTTATGAAAAACTGTTTTTT. It yields the protein CASSRGQAIFYEKLFF.

The V gene is TRBV5-1, the J gene TRBJ2-1, with TRBD1 matching over 9 bases. Germline CDR1 SGHRS, CDR2 YFSETQ. The CDR3 contains 15 residues. J lost 3 bases, V lost 4 bases, and 5 bases had no gene match. CDR3 sequence: CASSLQGAGYNEQFF. As DNA, the CDR3 is TGCGCCAGCAGCCTACAGGGGGCTGGCTACAATGAGCAGTTCTTC.

The chain joins TRBV28 to TRBJ2-5, with 8 positions matching TRBD1. J lost 2 bases, V lost 3 bases, and 8 bases had no gene match. Germline assignment: CDR1 MDHEN and CDR2 SYDVKM. The CDR3 is 16 residues long. The chain's CDR3 is CASSLALGTGQETQYF. The CDR3 DNA follows: TGTGCCAGCAGTTTGGCCCTCGGGACAGGACAAGAGACCCAGTACTTC.

V is TRBV29-1 and J is TRBJ1-2; TRBD1 is a possible D gene (5 bases). Trimming cost V 7 bases and J 4 bases, with 13 bases left between them. The CDR3 loop spans 12 amino acids. CDR1 SQVTM and CDR2 ANQGSEA come from the germline V gene. The CDR3 DNA reads TGCAGCGCTAGTCGGGGGTCCTATGGCTACACCTTC. This translates into CSASRGSYGYTF.

V usage is TRBV19 and J usage is TRBJ1-2, with unresolved D. Germline V lookup: CDR1 LNHDA, CDR2 SQIVND (reference sequence). This CDR3 comprises 13 residues. The V gene lost 10 bases and the J gene lost 4 bases, with 16 bases spanning the gap. CDR3 DNA: TGTGCCACCTCCTCAAGGACCTCCTATGGCTACACCTTC. Its translation: CATSSRTSYGYTF.

This clone was picked up a small number of times. V is TRBV29-1 and J is TRBJ2-1; D gene uncertain. The CDR3 has 13 residues. The germline V gene encodes CDR1 SQVTM and CDR2 ANQGSEA. With 7 bases removed from V and 0 bases from J, the gap between germline ends came to 10 bases. The CDR3 region has the DNA TGCAGCGCCCTGGAGAGCTCCTACAATGAGCAGTTCTTC. This gives the protein CSALESSYNEQFF.

The chain couples TRBV7-9 to TRBJ1-2; unclear D gene. V lost 1 base and J 3 bases, leaving 15 bases between the germline ends. CDR1 SEHNR and CDR2 FQNEAQ come from the germline V gene (reference sequence). CDR3 size: 16 residues. CDR3 protein: CASSLGAGILDYGYTF. Written as DNA, the CDR3 is TGTGCCAGCAGCTTAGGGGCAGGCATCCTCGACTATGGCTACACCTTC.

Sample share makes this clone medium-sized (0.01 to 0.1%). The J gene is TRBJ1-6, the V gene TRBV5-1; D is unclear. Germline CDR1 and CDR2: SGHRS and YFSETQ. The CDR3 length is 13 residues. Trimming stripped 6 bases from V and 6 bases from J, with 10 bases between. The CDR3 loop reads CASTEDGNSPLHF. The CDR3 region has the DNA TGCGCCAGCACGGAGGACGGTAATTCACCCCTCCACTTT.

V gene TRBV5-1 combines with J gene TRBJ2-3; D is undetermined. Trimming removed 0 bases at V and 2 bases at J, with 7 bases between. The CDR3 consists of 14 residues. Germline values: CDR1 SGHRS, CDR2 YFSETQ. CDR3: CASSLGRVTDTQYF. The CDR3 DNA follows: TGCGCCAGCAGCTTGGGTCGGGTCACAGATACGCAGTATTTT. The variable domain in full, with the rest retrieved from reference TRBV5-1 and TRBJ2-3, is KAGVTQTPRYLIKTRGQQVTLSCSPISGHRSVSWYQQTPGQGLQFLFEYFSETQRNKGNFPGRFSGRQFSNSRSEMNVSTLELGDSALYLCASSLGRVTDTQYFGPGTRLTVL.

The chain combines TRBV28 with TRBJ2-3, with 10 bases that match TRBD2. The CDR3 is 21 amino acids. CDR1 MDHEN and CDR2 SYDVKM come from the germline V gene. V shed 3 bases and J 1 base; nucleotides not matched to a gene: 19. The CDR3 DNA sequence: TGTGCCAGCAGTTTCCCTTGGCGACTCGCTGGTACTAGCGGGGGCACAGATACGCAGTATTTT. This encodes CASSFPWRLAGTSGGTDTQYF.

By its share, this clone is medium-sized. The V and J genes are TRBV29-1 and TRBJ1-5; D remains unclear. The germline V and J ends were trimmed by 2 bases and 6 bases, with 11 bases remaining between them. The germline gives CDR1 SQVTM, CDR2 ANQGSEA. The CDR3 is made up of 13 amino acids. This CDR3 is CSVEFNVGQPQHF. CDR3 in DNA: TGCAGCGTTGAATTTAACGTCGGTCAGCCCCAGCATTTT.